This passage covers 30 T cell receptor beta chains from one sample sequenced in a study of T cell responses to AZD1222 COVID-19 vaccine. Only in-frame clones appear in the TCRdb table, and some are missing; sequencing was by immunoSEQ multiplex PCR. The table shows 25,000 to 35,000 clones, with around 80% occurring only once. This material consisted of peripheral blood, taken on day 0 of AZD1222 vaccination. These TCRs come from an adult in good health.

The genes are TRBV3-1 (or the pseudogene TRBV3-2) and TRBJ1-6; weak D call: TRBD1 (5 bases). The CDR3 sequence is 14 residues long. V shed 5 bases and J shed 11 bases, with 16 bases lying between them. Germline loops: CDR1 LGHDT, CDR2 YNNKEL (reference sequence). CDR3 coding DNA: TGTGCCAGCAGCGACCGATGGGGGACGGCACCCCTCCACTTT. As protein: CASSDRWGTAPLHF.

The chain couples TRBV27 to TRBJ1-2; TRBD1 matches at 12 bases. The CDR3 loop spans 16 amino acids. Germline CDR1 reads MNHEY; CDR2 reads SMNVEV (reference sequence). V shed 3 bases, J shed 5 bases, and the junction held 7 bases outside the gene matches. The CDR3 DNA reads as TGTGCCAGCAGTTTCTCCGGGACAGGGGGCCTGTATGGCTACACCTTC. It codes for CASSFSGTGGLYGYTF.

This clone has only one observation. The chain combines TRBV6-6 with TRBJ2-3, with 9 bases aligning to TRBD1. The germline V gene has CDR1 MNHNY and CDR2 SVGAGI (reference sequence). V gave up 11 bases and J gave up 1 base; unmatched junction bases: 4. The CDR3 length is 13 residues. The CDR3 coding sequence is TGTGCCGGACGGGACAGGGGCACAGATACGCAGTATTTT. This translates into CAGRDRGTDTQYF.

The chain links TRBV7-9 to TRBJ2-5; D is unclear. V lost 5 bases, J lost 4 bases, and 11 bases lay in between. The CDR3 sequence is 13 residues long. Looked up from germline, CDR1 is SEHNR and CDR2 is FQNEAQ (reference sequence). The CDR3 sequence is CASSDWRSETQYF. Written as DNA, the CDR3 is TGTGCCAGCAGCGACTGGCGCTCAGAGACCCAGTACTTC.

The genes are TRBV14 and TRBJ2-7; D call uncertain. Germline V CDR1 and CDR2: SGHDN, FVKESK. V dropped 1 base and J dropped 7 bases, with 11 bases sitting between them. The CDR3 totals 13 residues. This chain's CDR3 is CASSQVRTSEQYV. In nucleotides, the CDR3 is TGTGCCAGCAGCCAAGTTAGGACCTCGGAGCAGTACGTC.

The chain employs TRBV18 and TRBJ2-5; the D call may be TRBD1 or TRBD2 (6 bases each). The V end lost 6 bases, the J end lost 2 bases, and 16 bases lay between the germline ends. The CDR3 is 15 residues long. Looked up from germline, CDR1 is KGHSH and CDR2 is LQKENI. Written as DNA, the CDR3 is TGTGCCAGCTCCCCCGGGGGCAGCCTACAAGAGACCCAGTACTTC. This translates into CASSPGGSLQETQYF.

A few counts support this clone. This rearrangement joins TRBV7-9 to TRBJ2-1; 7 bases align to TRBD2. In germline, CDR1 is SEHNR, CDR2 FQNEAQ (reference sequence). The CDR3 spans 15 residues. V shed 4 bases, J shed 7 bases, and the junction held 10 bases outside the gene matches. CDR3 coding DNA: TGTGCCAGCAGCTCACGGGGCGGGAGAATTAATGAGCAGTTCTTC. Residues: CASSSRGGRINEQFF. Full variable domain (missing parts from reference TRBV7-9 and TRBJ2-1): DTGVSQNPRHKITKRGQNVTFRCDPISEHNRLYWYRQTLGQGPEFLTYFQNEAQLEKSRLLSDRFSAERPKGSFSTLEIQRTEQGDSAMYLCASSSRGGRINEQFFGPGTRLTVL.

The J gene is TRBJ2-7, the V gene TRBV3-1 (or the pseudogene TRBV3-2); TRBD2 matches at 8 bases. V lost 4 bases, J lost 3 bases, and 11 bases stayed unmatched. CDR3 length: 16 amino acids. The germline gives CDR1 LGHDT, CDR2 YNNKEL (reference sequence). The CDR3 protein is CASSLGGRGGYYEQYF. For the CDR3, the DNA is TGTGCCAGCAGCCTCGGTGGTCGGGGGGGATACTACGAGCAGTACTTC.

This chain uses TRBV6-5 with TRBJ1-4; tentative D call: TRBD1 (5 bases). V shed 10 bases and J shed 6 bases, with 12 bases lying between them. The CDR3 sequence is 12 residues long. Germline values: CDR1 MNHEY, CDR2 SVGAGI. The CDR3 loop reads CATMQGYEKLFF. The CDR3, as DNA: TGTGCCACAATGCAGGGTTATGAAAAACTGTTTTTT.

The V call is TRBV7-9, the J call TRBJ1-2; D not resolved. Per germline, CDR1 SEHNR and CDR2 FQNEAQ (reference sequence). This CDR3 contains 14 residues. V was shortened by 5 bases and J by 5 bases, with 15 bases between the two germline ends. Written as DNA, the CDR3 is TGTGCCAGCAGCCCCCCGGTTGCGGCGTATGGCTACACCTTC. It is translated as CASSPPVAAYGYTF. Supplemented by reference TRBV7-9 and TRBJ1-2, the full variable domain reads DTGVSQNPRHKITKRGQNVTFRCDPISEHNRLYWYRQTLGQGPEFLTYFQNEAQLEKSRLLSDRFSAERPKGSFSTLEIQRTEQGDSAMYLCASSPPVAAYGYTFGSGTRLTVV.

The gene calls are TRBV25-1 and TRBJ1-4, with D possibly TRBD1 on 5 matching bases. This CDR3 has 13 amino acids. Germline-derived CDR1 and CDR2 are MGHDK and SYGVNS. V lost 3 bases, J lost 9 bases, and 11 bases lay in between. In DNA, the CDR3 is TGTGCCAGCAGTGAGTCCGGGACGAAAAAACTGTTTTTT. Its translation: CASSESGTKKLFF.

The chain links TRBV7-2 to TRBJ1-2; 7 positions match TRBD1. CDR3 length equals 14 residues. The junction had 7 bases not matched to a gene; V was cut back by 5 bases and J by 4 bases. CDR1 SGHTA and CDR2 FQGNSA come from the germline V gene. CDR3 protein: CASSPRQGIYGYTF. As DNA, the CDR3 is TGTGCCAGCAGCCCTAGACAGGGAATCTATGGCTACACCTTC.

J is TRBJ1-5 and V is TRBV6-5; D gene uncertain. V lost 6 bases and J lost 4, with 10 bases in between. The CDR3 has 13 residues. Germline V lookup: CDR1 MNHEY, CDR2 SVGAGI. The CDR3, as DNA: TGTGCCAGCAGGAGGACTCTTAATCAGCCCCAGCATTTT. It yields the protein CASRRTLNQPQHF.

The chain recombines TRBV2 with TRBJ2-3; possibly TRBD1 for D (5 bases). V lost 7 bases and J 2 bases, leaving 10 bases between the germline ends. The CDR3 has 13 residues. Germline loops: CDR1 SNHLY, CDR2 FYNNEI. CDR3 sequence reads: CASNNRYTDTQYF. The CDR3 DNA reads as TGTGCCAGCAATAACAGGTACACAGATACGCAGTATTTT.

The rearrangement joins TRBV5-6 to TRBJ2-7; the D is unclear. V lost 0 bases, J lost 0 bases, and 10 bases lay in between. Germline-derived CDR1 and CDR2 are SGHDT and YYEEEE. The CDR3 is 15 residues long. DNA for the CDR3: TGTGCCAGCAGCTTGGTAGGGTCCACCTCCTACGAGCAGTACGTC. It translates to CASSLVGSTSYEQYV.

In regard to this clone: The sample contains more than one DNA sequence encoding this CDR3. The V and J genes are TRBV10-3 and TRBJ1-3; D possibly corresponds to TRBD1 (6 bases). The V and J ends lost 6 bases and 1 base respectively, with 7 bases between them. From germline, CDR1 is ENHRY and CDR2 SYGVKD. This CDR3 has 13 residues. The CDR3 protein is CAIRDSSGNTIYF. The CDR3 DNA sequence: TGTGCCATCAGGGACAGTTCTGGAAACACCATATATTTT.

The chain has TRBV18 and TRBJ2-3, with 7 nucleotides matching TRBD1. Germline CDR1 is KGHSH and CDR2 is LQKENI. The CDR3 is 13 residues long. Unmatched junction bases numbered 0, after V lost 3 bases and J lost 3 bases. The DNA of the CDR3 is TGTGCCAGCTCACCGGGACAGACAGATACGCAGTATTTT. Encoded protein: CASSPGQTDTQYF.

CDR3 sequence (DNA): TGTGCCATCAGTGAGCCACAGGGGGGCCAAGAGACCCAGTACTTC. As protein: CAISEPQGGQETQYF. The genes are TRBV10-3 and TRBJ2-5, with 8 bases aligning to TRBD1. The CDR3 is 15 residues long. CDR1 is ENHRY and CDR2 is SYGVKD in the germline V gene. J lost 1 base, V lost 2 bases, and 3 bases had no gene match.

The chain combines TRBV6-5 with TRBJ1-2; no clear D gene. Trimming cost V 2 bases and J 4 bases, with 8 bases left between them. This CDR3 spans 13 amino acids. Germline CDR1 MNHEY, CDR2 SVGAGI. CDR3 sequence: CASSYRGIYGYTF. The DNA for the CDR3 is TGTGCCAGCAGTTACCGGGGTATCTATGGCTACACCTTC.

V and J are TRBV15 and TRBJ1-4; TRBD1 is a possible D gene (6 bases). V was clipped by 0 bases and J by 8 bases, with 10 bases between them. This CDR3 has 14 residues. Germline values: CDR1 LNHNV, CDR2 YYDKDF (reference sequence). For the CDR3, the DNA is TGTGCCACCAGCAGAGACAGGGGCGGAGAAAAACTGTTTTTT. Its translation: CATSRDRGGEKLFF.

This clone was seen more than once but under ten times. The CDR3 region has the DNA TGTGCCAGCAGCGTCGTTTCACGGGGGAACCCCTGGGAGCAGTACTTC. The encoded protein is CASSVVSRGNPWEQYF. The J gene is TRBJ2-7, the V gene TRBV9, with D perhaps matching TRBD2 (6 bases). This CDR3 region has 16 residues. V gave up 2 bases and J gave up 7 bases, with 22 bases separating them. Germline CDR1 is SGDLS and CDR2 is YYNGEE.

V gene TRBV6-5 combines with J gene TRBJ1-1; a possible D gene is TRBD1 (5 bases). The germline V gene encodes CDR1 MNHEY and CDR2 SVGAGI. The V end was cut by 6 bases, the J end by 1 base, with 12 bases between. CDR3 size: 14 residues. The CDR3 protein is CASRSPTGNTEAFF. The DNA for the CDR3 is TGTGCCAGCAGAAGCCCCACAGGGAACACTGAAGCTTTCTTT.

The rearrangement links TRBV7-2 to TRBJ2-3, with D tentatively TRBD2 (5 bases). The germline V gene encodes CDR1 SGHTA and CDR2 FQGNSA. The V gene lost 3 bases and the J gene lost 2 bases, with 9 bases spanning the gap. This CDR3 is built from 14 residues. CDR3 region: CASSFSDSTDTQYF. The CDR3 nucleotides read TGTGCCAGCAGCTTTAGCGACTCCACAGATACGCAGTATTTT. The full variable domain, completed using reference TRBV7-2 and TRBJ2-3, is GAGVSQSPSNKVTEKGKDVELRCDPISGHTALYWYRQSLGQGLEFLIYFQGNSAPDKSGLPSDRFSAERTGGSVSTLTIQRTQQEDSAVYLCASSFSDSTDTQYFGPGTRLTVL.

The V call is TRBV6-1, the J call TRBJ2-7, with a possible D match to TRBD2 (5 bases). Germline V gene data show CDR1 as MNHNS and CDR2 as SASEGT. V lost 2 bases and J lost 6, with 8 bases in between. The CDR3 contains 12 residues. In DNA form, the CDR3 reads TGTGCCAGCAGTGAACTAGGAGGCGAGCAGTACGTC. Translating it yields CASSELGGEQYV.

The rearrangement links TRBV10-3 to TRBJ1-4; a weak D match, TRBD1 (6 bases). This CDR3 is built from 16 residues. Trimming removed 0 bases at V and 4 bases at J, with 12 bases between. Germline loops: CDR1 ENHRY, CDR2 SYGVKD. In nucleotides, the CDR3 is TGTGCCATCAGTGAGTCGAGTCCAGGGGATAATGAAAAACTGTTTTTT. This encodes CAISESSPGDNEKLFF.

This sequence joins TRBV3-1 (or the pseudogene TRBV3-2) and TRBJ1-2; the match to TRBD1 covers 7 bases. Trimming took 4 bases from V and 8 from J; bases not matched to a gene: 7. The V gene's germline CDR1 is LGHDT and CDR2 YNNKEL (reference sequence). CDR3 length: 13 amino acids. In DNA form, the CDR3 reads TGTGCCAGCAGCCTCGACAGGGCGGGGGGCTACACCTTC. Protein sequence: CASSLDRAGGYTF.

The chain links TRBV19 to TRBJ2-2; 13 bases are a match to TRBD2. J lost 5 bases, V lost 6 bases, and 3 bases had no gene match. This CDR3 is built from 15 residues. Germline V gives CDR1 LNHDA, CDR2 SQIVND (reference sequence). The CDR3 nucleotides read TGTGCCAGTAGGGAGACTAGCGGGAGGACCGGGGAGCTGTTTTTT. It encodes CASRETSGRTGELFF.

This clone was recorded only once. This rearrangement joins TRBV7-2 to TRBJ1-3; D gene ambiguous. V lost 5 bases and J 2 bases, leaving 13 bases between the germline ends. Germline V gives CDR1 SGHTA, CDR2 FQGNSA. This CDR3 is 15 amino acids long. The CDR3 reads CASSERTRTGNTIYF. DNA for the CDR3: TGTGCCAGCAGCGAGAGAACCCGGACTGGAAACACCATATATTTT.

This rearrangement joins TRBV4-1 to TRBJ1-1; possibly TRBD1 for D (5 bases). CDR1 is MGHRA, CDR2 YSYEKL, per germline. The CDR3 has 17 residues. Trimming stripped 4 bases from V and 0 bases from J, with 18 bases between. The CDR3 bases are TGCGCCAGCAGCCCCCGGAAGACAGTTCGGATGAACACTGAAGCTTTCTTT. The encoded protein is CASSPRKTVRMNTEAFF.

The rearrangement uses TRBV21-1 and TRBJ2-7; the table names TRBD2, a call not compared with the DNA. TRBV21-1 is termed a pseudogene. The CDR3 extends over 18 amino acids. The CDR3 loop reads CASRDPGTSGRCAYEQYV. In DNA form, the CDR3 reads TGTGCCAGCAGAGACCCCGGGACTAGCGGGAGGTGTGCCTACGAGCAGTACGTC.